The table lists the clone carrying this TCR beta chain with many counts. Its antigen is as yet unknown. Germline CDR1 DFQATT, CDR2 SNEGSKA (reference sequence). This CDR3 is built from 15 residues. Trimming took off 3 bases at V and 1 base at J, with 16 bases between the two ends. Molecular barcoding with unique molecular identifiers was used for the TCRbeta library. TCRdb ran MiXCR on the PCR reads and lists one entry per CDR3 protein. The sample consists of hundreds of thousands of distinct CDR3 sequences, about 12% of them appearing once. The sample is drawn from a study of T-cell reconstitution after alpha-beta-depleted transplantation in children. General study findings and limits: Reportedly, alpha-beta T cells present about two months post-transplant originated from several hundred expanded clones of graft origin. From newly produced T cells came most of the T-cell counts and diversity one year after transplant. The study traced high day-60 TCRbeta diversity in some patients to surviving recipient T cells and thymic progenitors.

V usage is TRBV20-1 and J usage is TRBJ2-7; D not certain. Sequenced material: PBMCs, taken before TCRalphabeta/CD19-depleted stem cell transplant. The clonotype originates from a girl aged 2 to 10 with congenital amegakaryocytic thrombocytopenia, due to receive a stem cell transplant. This chain's CDR3 is CSARAPIAASYEQYF. The DNA for the CDR3 is TGCAGTGCTAGGGCCCCAATCGCAGCGTCCTACGAGCAGTACTTC.